Reported below is one T cell receptor (beta chain). What it binds is unknown. At one end the junction does not follow the germline gene, possibly because of a read error. The sample is drawn from a study of post-analysis software for immune sequencing data. Across the study: The disease courses covered relapsing-remitting, secondary progressive and progressive-relapsing multiple sclerosis. Study-wide results and caveats: Five or six TRBV segments, TRBV5-6, TRBV5-1 and TRBV20-1 among them, were found more frequent in patients than controls. Significantly decreased normalized Chao1 diversity was recorded for multiple sclerosis patients relative to controls.

Built from TCR beta cDNA, the libraries had unique molecular identifiers in them. T cells numbering about 0.85 to 11 million yielded roughly 0.5 million cDNA molecules. TCRdb re-called the PCR reads with MiXCR, one entry per CDR3 protein. The profile shows more than 450,000 distinct CDR3 sequences, 44% of them singletons. Germline V lookup: CDR1 ENHRY, CDR2 SYGVKD. The CDR3 is 12 amino acids. V and J are TRBV10-3 and TRBJ1-1, with unresolved D. This sequence was found in a girl between 10 and 17 years old with multiple sclerosis. Source material: blood. The CDR3 region has the DNA TGTGCCATCAGTGAGGGTGGCACTGGAGCTTTCTTT. Protein product: CAISEGGTGAFF.